This TCR beta chain was profiled in a study of human T cells and chemical hapten exposure. Study-wide background: Donors were sensitized with 2% DPC on the upper inner arm.

Study-level results: Expanded TCRs showed more large CDR3 clusters than pre-sensitization or healthy control sets.

As for time point: pre-sensitization, week 0. Stated treatment: therapeutic diphenylcyclopropenone sensitization with weekly scalp DPC. Donors, patients with alopecia ranging from 18 to 70 years old and judged suitable for DPC, provided samples. In TCRdb, the RACE reads were re-called with MiXCR into one record per CDR3 protein. The table has around 300,000 distinct CDR3 sequences, roughly 6% seen once. Of note for this clonotype: The antigen is unknown.

V shed 3 bases, J shed 10 bases, and the junction held 12 bases outside the gene matches. The CDR3 contains 17 residues. Germline V gene lookup returns CDR1 LGHNT and CDR2 FRNRAP. The V call is TRBV12-5, the J call TRBJ2-1; TRBD2 aligns across 13 bases. The sequenced sample was whole blood, obtained in connection with sensitization to the hapten diphenylcyclopropenone (DPC). The source is a woman between 18 and 29 years old with alopecia areata. Some clones in this sample may be carry-over from other donors' samples. CDR3 in DNA: TGTGCTAGTGGTTTTGGTACCACTAGCGGGGGGGCAGAGGAGCAGTTCTTC. Protein: CASGFGTTSGGAEEQFF.